This T cell receptor (beta chain) is drawn from a study of OX40 agonist ivuxolimab in advanced cancers. Looking at the study overall: Hepatocellular carcinoma, melanoma, renal cell or head and neck cancer occurred in dose-escalation patients. Study-wide findings and caveats: Expanded clones were, on average, more numerous in CD8+ T cells than in CD4+. The study observed clonal expansion of CD4+ and CD8+ blood T cells by week 6 at 0.1 to 3.0 mg/kg.

A note on this clone: The antigen remains undetermined.

Germline V gene sequence: CDR1 SGHTA, CDR2 FQGNSA. This CDR3 spans 14 amino acids. The ends were cut back, 3 bases at V and 9 bases at J, with 17 bases in the middle. Sequenced by immunoSEQ multiplex PCR; TCRdb stores in-frame clones only, minus some. The sample records 90,000 to 120,000 clones, just over 90% being singletons. This specimen consisted of CD4+ or CD8+ T cells sorted from blood, obtained in a trial of the OX40 agonist ivuxolimab. The chain links TRBV7-2 to TRBJ1-1, with D maybe TRBD1 (6 bases). This clonotype was sampled from an adult with an advanced solid tumor such as melanoma, head and neck, liver or kidney cancer. CDR3 sequence (DNA): TGTGCCAGCAGCTTGGGGTGGGGGACAACAAAAGCTTTCTTT. Translating it yields CASSLGWGTTKAFF. Combining the CDR3 with reference TRBV7-2 and TRBJ1-1 gives the whole variable domain GAGVSQSPSNKVTEKGKDVELRCDPISGHTALYWYRQSLGQGLEFLIYFQGNSAPDKSGLPSDRFSAERTGGSVSTLTIQRTQQEDSAVYLCASSLGWGTTKAFFGQGTRLTVV.